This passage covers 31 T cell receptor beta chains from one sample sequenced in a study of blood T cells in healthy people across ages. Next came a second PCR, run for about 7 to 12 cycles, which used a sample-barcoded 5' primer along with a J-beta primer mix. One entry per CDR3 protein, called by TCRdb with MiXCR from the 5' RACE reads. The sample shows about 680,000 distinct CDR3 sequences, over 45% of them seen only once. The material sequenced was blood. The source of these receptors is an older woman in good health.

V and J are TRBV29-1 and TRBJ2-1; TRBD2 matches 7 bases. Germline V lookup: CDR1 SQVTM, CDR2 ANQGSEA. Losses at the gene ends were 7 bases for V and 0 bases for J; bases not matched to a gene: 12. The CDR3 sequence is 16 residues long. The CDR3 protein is CSAYASGLFSYNEQFF. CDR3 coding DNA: TGCAGCGCCTATGCTAGCGGACTCTTCTCCTACAATGAGCAGTTCTTC.

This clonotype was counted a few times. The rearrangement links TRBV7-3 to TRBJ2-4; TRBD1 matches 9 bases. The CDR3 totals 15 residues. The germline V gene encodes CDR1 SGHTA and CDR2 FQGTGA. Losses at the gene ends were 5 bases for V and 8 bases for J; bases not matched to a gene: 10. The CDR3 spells CASSPTGGKRDIQYF. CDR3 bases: TGTGCCAGCAGCCCTACAGGGGGCAAGAGGGACATTCAGTACTTC.

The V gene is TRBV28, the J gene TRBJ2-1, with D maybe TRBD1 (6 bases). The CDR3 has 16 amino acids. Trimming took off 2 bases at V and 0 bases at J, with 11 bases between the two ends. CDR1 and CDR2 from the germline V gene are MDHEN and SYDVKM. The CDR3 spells CASSLQGMSSYNEQFF. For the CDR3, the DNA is TGTGCCAGCAGTTTACAGGGGATGAGCTCCTACAATGAGCAGTTCTTC.

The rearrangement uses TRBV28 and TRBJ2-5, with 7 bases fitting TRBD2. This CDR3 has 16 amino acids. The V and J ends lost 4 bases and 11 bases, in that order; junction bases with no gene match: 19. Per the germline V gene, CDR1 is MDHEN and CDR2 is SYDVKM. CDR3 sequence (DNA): TGTGCCAGCAGTTCCCTCTCTAGCGGCTCCATAAGAGAGCAGTACTTC. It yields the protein CASSSLSSGSIREQYF.

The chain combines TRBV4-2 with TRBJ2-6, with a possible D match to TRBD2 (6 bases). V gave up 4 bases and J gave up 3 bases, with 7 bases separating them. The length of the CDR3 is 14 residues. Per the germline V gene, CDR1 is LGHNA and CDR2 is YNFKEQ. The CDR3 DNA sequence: TGTGCCAGCAGCCGGGGGGTTGGGGCCAACGTCCTGACTTTC. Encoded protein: CASSRGVGANVLTF.

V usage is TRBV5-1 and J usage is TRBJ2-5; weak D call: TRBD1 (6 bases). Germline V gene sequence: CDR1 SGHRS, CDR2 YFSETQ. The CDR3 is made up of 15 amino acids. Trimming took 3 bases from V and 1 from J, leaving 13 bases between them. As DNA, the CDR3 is TGCGCCAGCAGCTATACCGGGACACCCCAAGAGACCCAGTACTTC. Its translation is CASSYTGTPQETQYF.

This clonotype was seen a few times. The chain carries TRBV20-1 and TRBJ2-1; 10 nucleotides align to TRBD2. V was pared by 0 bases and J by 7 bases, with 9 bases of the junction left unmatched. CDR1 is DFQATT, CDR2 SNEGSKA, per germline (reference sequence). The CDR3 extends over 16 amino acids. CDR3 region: CSARDQASGRRNEQFF. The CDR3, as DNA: TGCAGTGCTAGAGATCAGGCTAGCGGGAGAAGGAATGAGCAGTTCTTC.

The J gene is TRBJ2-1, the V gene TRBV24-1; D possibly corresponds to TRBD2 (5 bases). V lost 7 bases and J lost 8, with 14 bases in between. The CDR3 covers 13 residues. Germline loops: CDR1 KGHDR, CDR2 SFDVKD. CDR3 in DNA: TGTGCCACCAGACGAGGGAGTACCGATGAGCAGTTCTTC. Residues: CATRRGSTDEQFF.

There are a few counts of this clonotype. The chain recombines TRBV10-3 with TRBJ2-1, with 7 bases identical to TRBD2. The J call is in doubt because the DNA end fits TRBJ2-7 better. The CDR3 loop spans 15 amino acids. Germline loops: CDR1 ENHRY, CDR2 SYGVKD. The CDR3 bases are TGTGCCATCAGTGATGGCGGGAGCTCCTACAATGAGCAGTACTTC. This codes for CAISDGGSSYNEQYF.

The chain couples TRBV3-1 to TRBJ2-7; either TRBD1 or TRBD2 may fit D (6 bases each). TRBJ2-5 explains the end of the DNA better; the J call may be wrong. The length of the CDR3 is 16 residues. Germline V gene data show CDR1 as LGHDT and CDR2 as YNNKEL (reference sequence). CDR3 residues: CASSQEREFRGETQYF. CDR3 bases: TGTGCCAGCAGCCAAGAGCGGGAATTCAGGGGCGAGACCCAGTACTTC.

CDR3 nucleotide sequence: TGTGCCAGCAGCCAAGATGGGATTGGGGGGTACTTC. Translated: CASSQDGIGGYF. The chain employs TRBV4-2 and TRBJ2-4; D could derive from TRBD1 or TRBD2 (5 bases each). V was trimmed by 0 bases and J by 15 bases, leaving 12 bases between them. CDR1 is LGHNA and CDR2 is YNFKEQ in the germline V gene. CDR3 length: 12 amino acids.

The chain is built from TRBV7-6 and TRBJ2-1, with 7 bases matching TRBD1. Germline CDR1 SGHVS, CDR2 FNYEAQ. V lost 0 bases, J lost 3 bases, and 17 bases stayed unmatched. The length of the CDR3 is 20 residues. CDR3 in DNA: TGTGCCAGCAGCTTAGCCGTTTTCCCAAGATTGTCAGGGGGCTACAATGAGCAGTTCTTC. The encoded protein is CASSLAVFPRLSGGYNEQFF.

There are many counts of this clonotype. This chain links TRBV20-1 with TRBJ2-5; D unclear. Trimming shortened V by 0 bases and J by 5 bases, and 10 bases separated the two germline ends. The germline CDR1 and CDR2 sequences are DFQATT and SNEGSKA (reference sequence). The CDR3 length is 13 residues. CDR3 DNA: TGCAGTGCTAGAGATCGGGTCCCCGAGACCCAGTACTTC. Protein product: CSARDRVPETQYF.

CDR3 residues: CSAIGQSISYEQYF. The CDR3, as DNA: TGCAGTGCCATAGGACAGTCTATCTCCTACGAGCAGTACTTC. V and J are TRBV20-1 and TRBJ2-5, with TRBD1 as a possible D gene (6 bases). The DNA matches TRBJ2-7 better at its end, which makes the J call doubtful. The germline V gene has CDR1 DFQATT and CDR2 SNEGSKA (reference sequence). The CDR3 has 14 amino acids.

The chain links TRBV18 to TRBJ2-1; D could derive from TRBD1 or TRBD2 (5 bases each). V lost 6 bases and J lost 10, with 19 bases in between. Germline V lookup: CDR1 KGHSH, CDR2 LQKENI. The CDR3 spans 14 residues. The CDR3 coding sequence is TGTGCCAGCTCTCTGGGGGTGGGATCCGTCGAGCAGTTCTTC. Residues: CASSLGVGSVEQFF. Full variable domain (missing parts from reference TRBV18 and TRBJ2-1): NAGVMQNPRHLVRRRGQEARLRCSPMKGHSHVYWYRQLPEEGLKFMVYLQKENIIDESGMPKERFSAEFPKEGPSILRIQQVVRGDSAAYFCASSLGVGSVEQFFGPGTRLTVL.

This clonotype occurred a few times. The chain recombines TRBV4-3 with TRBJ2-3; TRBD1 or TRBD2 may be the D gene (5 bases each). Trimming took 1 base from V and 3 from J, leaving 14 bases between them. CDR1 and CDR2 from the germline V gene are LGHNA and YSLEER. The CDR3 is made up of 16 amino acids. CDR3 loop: CASSQASSPGTDTQYF. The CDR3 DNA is TGCGCCAGCAGCCAAGCTAGCTCCCCAGGGACAGATACGCAGTATTTT.

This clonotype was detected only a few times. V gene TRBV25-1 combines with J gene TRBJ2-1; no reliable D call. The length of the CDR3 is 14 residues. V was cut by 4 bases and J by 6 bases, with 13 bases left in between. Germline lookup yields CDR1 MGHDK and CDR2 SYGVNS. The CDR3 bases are TGTGCCAGCAGTGGGTCCCAGATTGCCAATGAGCAGTTCTTC. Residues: CASSGSQIANEQFF.

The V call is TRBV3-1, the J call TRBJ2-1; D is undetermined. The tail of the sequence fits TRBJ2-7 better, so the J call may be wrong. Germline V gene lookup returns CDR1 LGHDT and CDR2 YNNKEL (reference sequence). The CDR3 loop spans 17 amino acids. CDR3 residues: CASSQAFEGPSYNEQYF. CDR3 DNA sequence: TGTGCCAGCAGCCAAGCTTTTGAAGGCCCCTCCTACAATGAGCAGTACTTC.

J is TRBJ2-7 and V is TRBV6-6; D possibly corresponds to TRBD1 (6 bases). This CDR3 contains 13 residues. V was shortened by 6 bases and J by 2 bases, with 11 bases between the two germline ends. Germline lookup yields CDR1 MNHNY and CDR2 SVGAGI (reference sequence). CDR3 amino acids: CASSRQETYEQYF. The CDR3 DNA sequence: TGTGCCAGCAGCAGACAGGAGACCTACGAGCAGTACTTC.

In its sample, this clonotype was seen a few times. The CDR3 nucleotides are TGTGCCAGCAGTTACCCGGGTTTCGGAGATACGCAGTATTTT. Residues: CASSYPGFGDTQYF. The chain employs TRBV6-5 and TRBJ2-3, with D unresolved. Trimming removed 2 bases from V and 5 bases from J, with 11 bases in between. Per the germline V gene, CDR1 is MNHEY and CDR2 is SVGAGI. CDR3 length: 14 amino acids.

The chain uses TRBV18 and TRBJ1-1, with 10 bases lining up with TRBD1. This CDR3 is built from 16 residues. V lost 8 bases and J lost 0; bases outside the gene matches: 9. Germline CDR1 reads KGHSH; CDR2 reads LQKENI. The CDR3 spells CASTQTGGTMNTEAFF. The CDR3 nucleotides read TGTGCCAGCACCCAGACAGGGGGCACCATGAACACTGAAGCTTTCTTT. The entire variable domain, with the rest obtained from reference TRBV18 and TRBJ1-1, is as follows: NAGVMQNPRHLVRRRGQEARLRCSPMKGHSHVYWYRQLPEEGLKFMVYLQKENIIDESGMPKERFSAEFPKEGPSILRIQQVVRGDSAAYFCASTQTGGTMNTEAFFGQGTRLTVV.

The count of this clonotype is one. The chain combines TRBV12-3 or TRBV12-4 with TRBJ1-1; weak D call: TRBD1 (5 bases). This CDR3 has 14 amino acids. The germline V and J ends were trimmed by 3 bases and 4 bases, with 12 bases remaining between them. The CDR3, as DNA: TGTGCCAGCAGTTTGCAGGGACCACCCACTGAAGCTTTCTTT. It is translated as CASSLQGPPTEAFF.

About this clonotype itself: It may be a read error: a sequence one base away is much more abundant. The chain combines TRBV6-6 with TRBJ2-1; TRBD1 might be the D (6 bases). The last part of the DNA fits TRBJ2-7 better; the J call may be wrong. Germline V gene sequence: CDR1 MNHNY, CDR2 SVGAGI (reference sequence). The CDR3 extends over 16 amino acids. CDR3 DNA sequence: TGTGCCAGCAGTTACCCGGGACAAGGCTCCTACAATGAGCAGTACTTC. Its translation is CASSYPGQGSYNEQYF.

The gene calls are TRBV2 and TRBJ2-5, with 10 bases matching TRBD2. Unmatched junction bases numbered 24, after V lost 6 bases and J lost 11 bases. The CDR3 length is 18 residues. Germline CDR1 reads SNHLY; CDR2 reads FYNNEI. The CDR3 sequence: CASSFLSGRAGGGNEQYF. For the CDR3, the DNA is TGTGCCAGCAGCTTCCTAAGCGGGAGGGCCGGGGGTGGTAATGAGCAGTACTTC.

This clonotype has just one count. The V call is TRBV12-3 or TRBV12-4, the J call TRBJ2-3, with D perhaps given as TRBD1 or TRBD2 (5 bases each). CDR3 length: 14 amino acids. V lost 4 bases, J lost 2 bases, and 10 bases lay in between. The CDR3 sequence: CASSWGPNTDTQYF. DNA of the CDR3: TGTGCCAGCAGTTGGGGACCAAACACAGATACGCAGTATTTT.

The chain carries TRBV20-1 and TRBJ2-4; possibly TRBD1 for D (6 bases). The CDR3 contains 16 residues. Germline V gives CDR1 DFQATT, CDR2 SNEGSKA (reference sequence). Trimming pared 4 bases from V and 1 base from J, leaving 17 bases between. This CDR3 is CSAIEIRGLAKNIQYF. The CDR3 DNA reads TGCAGTGCTATTGAGATCAGGGGCCTCGCCAAAAACATTCAGTACTTC.

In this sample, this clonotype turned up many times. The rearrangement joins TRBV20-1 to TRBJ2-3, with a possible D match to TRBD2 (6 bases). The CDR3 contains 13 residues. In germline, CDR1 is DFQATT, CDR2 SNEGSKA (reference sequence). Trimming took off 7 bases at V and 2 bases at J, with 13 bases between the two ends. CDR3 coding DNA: TGCAGTGGCGGGGAGCGTCTCACAGATACGCAGTATTTT. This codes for CSGGERLTDTQYF.

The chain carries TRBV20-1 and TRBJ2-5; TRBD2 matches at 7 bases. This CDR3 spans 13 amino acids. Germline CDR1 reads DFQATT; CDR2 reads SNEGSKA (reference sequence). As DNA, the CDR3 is TGCGCTGTGGAGCGGGAAGGTTTGGAGACCCAGTACTTC. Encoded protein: CAVEREGLETQYF.

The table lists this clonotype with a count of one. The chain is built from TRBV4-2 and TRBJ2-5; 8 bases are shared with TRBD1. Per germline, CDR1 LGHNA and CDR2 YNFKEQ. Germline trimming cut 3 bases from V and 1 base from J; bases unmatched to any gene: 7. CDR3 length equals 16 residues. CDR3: CASSQSSTGGQETQYF. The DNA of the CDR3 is TGTGCCAGCAGCCAGAGCTCTACAGGGGGCCAAGAGACCCAGTACTTC.

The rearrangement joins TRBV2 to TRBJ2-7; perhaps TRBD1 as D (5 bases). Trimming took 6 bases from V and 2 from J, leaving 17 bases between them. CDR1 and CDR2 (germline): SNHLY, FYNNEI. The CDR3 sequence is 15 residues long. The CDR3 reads CASSPTLTATYEQYF. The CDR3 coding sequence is TGTGCCAGCAGCCCTACCCTGACAGCCACCTACGAGCAGTACTTC.

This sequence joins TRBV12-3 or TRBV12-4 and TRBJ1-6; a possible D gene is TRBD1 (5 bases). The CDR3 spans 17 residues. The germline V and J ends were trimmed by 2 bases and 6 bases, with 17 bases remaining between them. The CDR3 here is CASSLSLQVLSNSPLHF. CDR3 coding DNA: TGTGCCAGCAGTTTAAGCTTACAGGTCCTATCTAATTCACCCCTCCACTTT.